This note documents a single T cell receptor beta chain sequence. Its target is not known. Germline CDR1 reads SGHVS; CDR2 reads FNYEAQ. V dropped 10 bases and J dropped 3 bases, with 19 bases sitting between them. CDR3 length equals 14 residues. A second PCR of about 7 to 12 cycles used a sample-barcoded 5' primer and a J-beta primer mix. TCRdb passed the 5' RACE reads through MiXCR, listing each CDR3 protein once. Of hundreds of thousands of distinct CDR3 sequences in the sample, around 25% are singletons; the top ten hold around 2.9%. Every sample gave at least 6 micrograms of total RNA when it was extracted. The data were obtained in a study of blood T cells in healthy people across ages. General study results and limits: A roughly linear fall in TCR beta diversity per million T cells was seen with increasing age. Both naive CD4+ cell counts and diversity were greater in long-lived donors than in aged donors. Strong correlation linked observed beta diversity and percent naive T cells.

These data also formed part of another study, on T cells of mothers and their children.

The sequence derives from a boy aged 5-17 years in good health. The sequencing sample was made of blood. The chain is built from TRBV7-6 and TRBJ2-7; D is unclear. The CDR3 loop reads CATRPGPMFYEQYF. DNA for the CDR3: TGTGCCACCAGACCGGGCCCCATGTTCTACGAGCAGTACTTC.